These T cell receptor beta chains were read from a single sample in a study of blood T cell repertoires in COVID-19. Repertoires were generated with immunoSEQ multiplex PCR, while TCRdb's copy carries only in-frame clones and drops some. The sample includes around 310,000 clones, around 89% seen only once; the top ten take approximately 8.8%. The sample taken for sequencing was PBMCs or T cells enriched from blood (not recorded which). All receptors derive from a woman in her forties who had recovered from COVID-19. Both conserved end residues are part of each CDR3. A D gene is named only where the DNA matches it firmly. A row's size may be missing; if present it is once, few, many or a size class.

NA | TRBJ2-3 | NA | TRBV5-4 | TGTGCCAGCAGCTTGGCCCCCAGCGGGGATACGCAGTATTTT | CASSLAPSGDTQYF
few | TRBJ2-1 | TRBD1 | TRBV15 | TGTGCCACCCCTCCAAGGGGACAGGGGGAAAATGAGCAGTTCTTC | CATPPRGQGENEQFF
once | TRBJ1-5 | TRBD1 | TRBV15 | TGTGCCACCAGAACCTCCGGGACAGGGTCAGGGTATAGCAATCAGCCCCAGCATTTT | CATRTSGTGSGYSNQPQHF
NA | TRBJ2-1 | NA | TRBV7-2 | TGTGCCAGCAGCTTTGCAGAAAATACTGAGCAGTTCTTC | CASSFAENTEQFF
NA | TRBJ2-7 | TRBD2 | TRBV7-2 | TGTGCCAGCAGCCTCCACGGGGGGGGCAAATACGAGCAGTACTTC | CASSLHGGGKYEQYF
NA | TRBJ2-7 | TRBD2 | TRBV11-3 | TGTGCCAGCAGCCCCTATCTAGCGGGAGTAAGCGAGCAGTACTTC | CASSPYLAGVSEQYF
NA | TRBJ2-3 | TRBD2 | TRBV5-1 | TGCGCCAGCAGCGCGGGACTAGCGAGACCAGATACGCAGTATTTT | CASSAGLARPDTQYF
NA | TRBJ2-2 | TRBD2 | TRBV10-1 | TGCGCCAGCAGTGACGGGGGGGCCACCGGGGAGCTGTTTTTT | CASSDGGATGELFF
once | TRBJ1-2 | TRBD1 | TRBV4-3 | TGCGCCAGCAGCCAAACCGGGACAGCTAACTATGGCTACACCTTC | CASSQTGTANYGYTF
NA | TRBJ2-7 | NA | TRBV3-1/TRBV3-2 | TGTGCCAGCAGCCAAGTTGTGGGGCAGGGGAGCGGCGAGCAGTACTTC | CASSQVVGQGSGEQYF
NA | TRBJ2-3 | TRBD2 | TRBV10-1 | TGCGCCAGCAGTGAGCAGGGCGGGGGACTAACTAGCACAGATACGCAGTATTTT | CASSEQGGGLTSTDTQYF
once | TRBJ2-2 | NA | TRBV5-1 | TGCGCCAGCAGCTTGGGCGGGGACAGCCTAAACACCGGGGAGCTGTTTTTT | CASSLGGDSLNTGELFF
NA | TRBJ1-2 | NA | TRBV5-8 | TGTGCCAGCAGCTTGGGCGGGACTGACCCTAATGGCTACACCTTC | CASSLGGTDPNGYTF
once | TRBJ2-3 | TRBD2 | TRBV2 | TGTGCCAGCGGGACTAGCGGCACAGATACGCAGTATTTT | CASGTSGTDTQYF
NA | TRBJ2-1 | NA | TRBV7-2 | TGTGCCAGCAGCTTTCAGATCTACAATGAGCAGTTCTTC | CASSFQIYNEQFF
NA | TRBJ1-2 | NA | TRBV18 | TGTGCCAGCTCACCCGGGGAGGGCGCTGGCTACACCTTC | CASSPGEGAGYTF
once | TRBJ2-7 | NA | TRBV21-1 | TGTGCCAGCAGCAATTTGGTAGGGACGGGAGTTGCCTACGAGCAGTACTTC | CASSNLVGTGVAYEQYF
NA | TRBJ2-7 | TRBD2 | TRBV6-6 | TGTGCCAGCAGTTTTCCTAGCGGCTCCTACGAGCAGTACTTC | CASSFPSGSYEQYF
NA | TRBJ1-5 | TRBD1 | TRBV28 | TGTAGCCTTGGCAGGGGGAATCAGCCCCAGCATTTT | CSLGRGNQPQHF
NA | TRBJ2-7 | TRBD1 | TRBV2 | TGTGCCAGCAGTGAAAACAGGGGGTTGGTATACGAGCAGTACTTC | CASSENRGLVYEQYF
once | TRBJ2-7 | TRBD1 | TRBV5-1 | TGCGCCAGCAGCCCCACGGGGACAGACTACGAGCAGTACTTC | CASSPTGTDYEQYF
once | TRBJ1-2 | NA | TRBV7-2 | TGTGCCAGCAGCGGATCAGGGGACTATGGCTACACCTTC | CASSGSGDYGYTF
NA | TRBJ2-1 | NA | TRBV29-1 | TGCAGCGGAGGTAGGACGGGGAATGAGCAGTTCTTC | CSGGRTGNEQFF
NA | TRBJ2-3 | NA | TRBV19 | TGTGCCAGTAGTAGGAGCTCTAGCACAGATACGCAGTATTTT | CASSRSSSTDTQYF
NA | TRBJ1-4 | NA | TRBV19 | TGTGCCACCCAGATACAATTTGGTAATGAAAAACTGTTTTTT | CATQIQFGNEKLFF
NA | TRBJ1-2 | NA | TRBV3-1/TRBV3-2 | TGTGCCAGCAGCCCCGGTGAATGGGGCTACACCTTC | CASSPGEWGYTF
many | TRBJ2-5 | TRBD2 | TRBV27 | TGTGCCAGCAGCCCGTATTTAGCGGGTAACCAAGAGACCCAGTACTTC | CASSPYLAGNQETQYF
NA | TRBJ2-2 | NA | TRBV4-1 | TGCGCCAGCAGCCAAGATCCGGTCGCCCGCGCGGGGGAGCTGTTTTTT | CASSQDPVARAGELFF
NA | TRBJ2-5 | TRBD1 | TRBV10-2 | TGCGCCAGCAGTGAGGGCAGGGGGAGAGAGACCCAGTACTTC | CASSEGRGRETQYF
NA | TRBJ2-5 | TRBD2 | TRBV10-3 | TGTGCCATCAAGGGGGGCCCCGTGCGGGGGGGCGGAGAGACCCAGTACTTC | CAIKGGPVRGGGETQYF
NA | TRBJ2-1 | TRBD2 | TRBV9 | TGTGCCAGCAGCGTATTGGCTAGCGGGGGGAATGAGCAGTTCTTC | CASSVLASGGNEQFF
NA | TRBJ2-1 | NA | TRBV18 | TGTGCCAGCTCACCACAGGACAACAATGAGCAGTTCTTC | CASSPQDNNEQFF
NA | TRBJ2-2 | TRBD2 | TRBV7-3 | TGTGCCAGCAGCTTAGGACTAGCGGGGGTCACCGGGGAGCTGTTTTTT | CASSLGLAGVTGELFF
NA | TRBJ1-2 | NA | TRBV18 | TGTGCCAGCTCACCACAGCCCGAATCAAACTATGGCTACACCTTC | CASSPQPESNYGYTF
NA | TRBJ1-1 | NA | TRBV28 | TGTGCCAGCAGTGTAAGACAGAACACTGAAGCTTTCTTT | CASSVRQNTEAFF
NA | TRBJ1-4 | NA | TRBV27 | TGTGCCAGCAGTCCCAGAATTAATGAAAAACTGTTTTTT | CASSPRINEKLFF
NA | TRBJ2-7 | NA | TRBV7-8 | TGTGCCAGCAGCTCTCCAGCTGGAGGGGCCCGATCCTACGAGCAGTACTTC | CASSSPAGGARSYEQYF
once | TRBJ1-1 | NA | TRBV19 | TGTGCCAGTAGTATCCAGGAAGCGAACACTGAAGCTTTCTTT | CASSIQEANTEAFF
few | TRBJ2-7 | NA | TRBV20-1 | TGCAGTGCTCCCCAGGGTTACGAGCAGTACTTC | CSAPQGYEQYF
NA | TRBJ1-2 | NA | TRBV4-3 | TGCGCCAGCAGCCAAGACCGGAGAAACTATGGCTACACCTTC | CASSQDRRNYGYTF
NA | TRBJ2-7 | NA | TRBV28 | TGTGCCAGCAGTTTCCTCAGAGGGAGCAACGAGCAGTACTTC | CASSFLRGSNEQYF
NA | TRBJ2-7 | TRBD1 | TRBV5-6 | TGTGCCAGCAGCGCTGATGGGACAGGGCACGACTACGAGCAGTACTTC | CASSADGTGHDYEQYF
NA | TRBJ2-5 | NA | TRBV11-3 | TGTGCCAGCAGCTTAAGAGACAAACAAGAGACCCAGTACTTC | CASSLRDKQETQYF
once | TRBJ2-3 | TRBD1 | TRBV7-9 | TGTGCCAGCAGCCGAAGAGGCGGGACAGGGGAAGATACGCAGTATTTT | CASSRRGGTGEDTQYF
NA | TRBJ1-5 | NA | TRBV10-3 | TGTGCCATCGCGTCAGGGTACAATCAGCCCCAGCATTTT | CAIASGYNQPQHF
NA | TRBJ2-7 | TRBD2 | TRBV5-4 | TGTGCCAGCAGCTTGATTGGACTAGCGGGAGACGAGCAGTACTTC | CASSLIGLAGDEQYF
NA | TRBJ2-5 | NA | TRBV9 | TGTGCCAGCAGCGAACAGGGTCAAGAGACCCAGTACTTC | CASSEQGQETQYF
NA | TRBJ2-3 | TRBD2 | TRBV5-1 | TGCGCCAGCGCCAAGGGGCGGGAGGGAGGAGATACGCAGTATTTT | CASAKGREGGDTQYF
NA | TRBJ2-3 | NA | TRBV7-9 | TGTGCCAGCAGCCAAGACATTACTAGCACAGATACGCAGTATTTT | CASSQDITSTDTQYF
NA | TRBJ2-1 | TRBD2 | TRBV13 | TGTGCCAGCAGCCCCCAGGGACTAGCGGGGGGGCCGGGCAATGAGCAGTTCTTC | CASSPQGLAGGPGNEQFF
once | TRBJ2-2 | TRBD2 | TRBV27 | TGTGCCAGCAGACTTGGACTAGCGGGAGCGGCCGGGGAGCTGTTTTTT | CASRLGLAGAAGELFF
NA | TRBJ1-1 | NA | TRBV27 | TGTGCCAGCAGCAACAGGGCGGTGGACACTGAAGCTTTCTTT | CASSNRAVDTEAFF
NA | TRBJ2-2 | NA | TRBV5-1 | TGCGCCAGCAGCTGGCGGGCCGAGGCGGGCACCGGGGAGCTGTTTTTT | CASSWRAEAGTGELFF
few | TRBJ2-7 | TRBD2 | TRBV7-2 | TGTGCCAGCAGCGTAGTTCTAGCGGGGGGGCCGAACGAGCAGTACTTC | CASSVVLAGGPNEQYF
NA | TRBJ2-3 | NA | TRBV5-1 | TGCGCCAGCAGCTTGTCACGCTCTCAGGCGCAGTATTTT | CASSLSRSQAQYF
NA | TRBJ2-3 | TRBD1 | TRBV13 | TGTGCCAGCAGCTCCGGACAGGGAAGCACAGATACGCAGTATTTT | CASSSGQGSTDTQYF
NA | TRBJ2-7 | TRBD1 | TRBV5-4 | TGTGCCAGCAGCCCTCGGGGAGGGACAGGGGCACTTGTGCAGTACTTC | CASSPRGGTGALVQYF
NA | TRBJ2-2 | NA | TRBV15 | TGTGCCACCAGCAGCGGACTGATCGGGGAGCTGTTTTTT | CATSSGLIGELFF
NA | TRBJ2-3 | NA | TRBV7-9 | TGTGCCAGCAGCTTACTGGGCAGGGAAACAGATACGCAGTATTTT | CASSLLGRETDTQYF
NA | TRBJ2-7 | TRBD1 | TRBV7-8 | TGTGCCAGCACCCTAATGGACAGGGGGTTAGCCGAGCAGTACTTC | CASTLMDRGLAEQYF